The 27 T cell receptor beta chains in this list originate from one sample, sequenced in a study of blood T cell repertoires in COVID-19 (dated by TCRdb to 2018 to 2021). Preparation of the library involved the immunoSEQ multiplex PCR assay. TCRdb holds this immuneACCESS table with in-frame rearrangements only. Some clones are missing; in checked studies, unresolved V genes explain under half, and the rest has no known cause. The table for this sample lists a few hundred thousand clones; around 91% of them were counted only once. 2.4% of the sample lies in the top ten. Sequencing used PBMCs or T cells enriched from blood (not recorded which). Receptor source: a woman aged 18-29 years who had recovered from COVID-19.

The V call is TRBV25-1, the J call TRBJ2-5; TRBD1 agrees at 11 bases. Germline CDR1 reads MGHDK; CDR2 reads SYGVNS. The J segment lost 5 bases and the V segment lost 4 bases, leaving 15 bases of the junction unmatched. The CDR3 is 18 amino acids. DNA of the CDR3: TGTGCCAGCAGTGCGTCTATGTTGGACAGGGGGCGCCCGGAGACCCAGTACTTC. Encoded protein: CASSASMLDRGRPETQYF.

The chain is built from TRBV7-9 and TRBJ1-3; D is unresolved. The V gene's germline CDR1 is SEHNR and CDR2 FQNEAQ (reference sequence). The CDR3 contains 14 residues. Trimming removed 3 bases at V and 2 bases at J, with 8 bases between. The CDR3 bases are TGTGCCAGCAGCTTCGGGTATCCTGGAAACACCATATATTTT. The encoded protein is CASSFGYPGNTIYF.

CDR3 region: CASSPDLNSYEQYF. CDR3 coding DNA: TGTGCCAGCTCACCTGACTTGAACTCCTACGAGCAGTACTTC. The chain is built from TRBV18 and TRBJ2-7, with no clear D. Trimming shortened V by 3 bases and J by 0 bases, and 9 bases separated the two germline ends. Germline V gene data show CDR1 as KGHSH and CDR2 as LQKENI. The CDR3 is 14 residues long.

V and J are TRBV29-1 and TRBJ1-1; D remains unclear. CDR3 length equals 10 residues. Trimming took 7 bases from V and 1 from J, leaving 4 bases between them. The germline gives CDR1 SQVTM, CDR2 ANQGSEA. DNA of the CDR3: TGCAGCGGAGGGAACACTGAAGCTTTCTTT. Translating gives CSGGNTEAFF.

V is TRBV27 and J is TRBJ1-2, with TRBD1 matching over 9 bases. J lost 4 bases, V lost 2 bases, and 11 bases had no gene match. This CDR3 is 17 amino acids long. Germline lookup yields CDR1 MNHEY and CDR2 SMNVEV (reference sequence). CDR3 nucleotides: TGTGCCAGCAGTTTAAAGTCAACAGGGGGCTTGAGCTATGGCTACACCTTC. This codes for CASSLKSTGGLSYGYTF.

The V gene is TRBV5-1, the J gene TRBJ2-5; D is undetermined. The CDR3 runs to 14 residues. The V end was cut by 0 bases, the J end by 2 bases, with 8 bases between. CDR1 is SGHRS, CDR2 YFSETQ, per germline. CDR3 nucleotides: TGCGCCAGCAGCTTGGTCGGGTTGCAAGAGACCCAGTACTTC. Its protein is CASSLVGLQETQYF.

The CDR3 reads CAWSVSTGSLYGYTF. In nucleotides, the CDR3 is TGTGCCTGGAGTGTTAGTACAGGGTCATTATATGGCTACACCTTC. The chain recombines TRBV30 with TRBJ1-2, with TRBD1 as a possible D gene (6 bases). The CDR3 has 15 amino acids. Trimming left V 0 bases short and J 5 bases short, with 16 bases between. The germline gives CDR1 GTSNPN, CDR2 SVGIG (reference sequence).

The chain employs TRBV6-1 and TRBJ1-6, with D possibly being TRBD1 (5 bases). Germline CDR1 and CDR2: MNHNS and SASEGT. This CDR3 spans 15 amino acids. Trimming left V 1 base short and J 9 bases short, with 13 bases between. The CDR3 coding sequence is TGTGCCAGCAGTGAAGAGGGCAGGGTACGTTCACCCCTCCACTTT. Amino acid sequence: CASSEEGRVRSPLHF.

This clone was counted between two and nine times. The V and J genes are TRBV6-1 and TRBJ2-7, with 11 positions matching TRBD1. The ends lost 3 bases at V and 9 bases at J; junction bases unmatched: 10. The germline V gene encodes CDR1 MNHNS and CDR2 SASEGT. CDR3 length: 15 residues. CDR3: CASSDPGTGGLGQYF. The CDR3 nucleotides read TGTGCCAGCAGTGACCCCGGGACAGGGGGATTGGGGCAGTACTTC.

The gene calls are TRBV6-5 and TRBJ1-1, with TRBD1 as a possible D gene (6 bases). The CDR3 loop spans 14 amino acids. Trimming left V 7 bases short and J 1 base short, with 13 bases between. Germline V gene lookup returns CDR1 MNHEY and CDR2 SVGAGI. The CDR3 DNA sequence: TGTGCCAGCATGCGAGGGGGGGGGAACACTGAAGCTTTCTTT. As protein: CASMRGGGNTEAFF.

The chain recombines TRBV12-5 with TRBJ1-1, with TRBD1 matching over 7 bases. The CDR3 consists of 18 residues. CDR1 and CDR2 from the germline V gene are LGHNT and FRNRAP. The trim removed 1 base at V and 4 bases at J, leaving 15 bases unmatched. CDR3 nucleotide sequence: TGTGCTAGTGGTTTGGCCCGACAGGGTTTCGGCTTGGGCACTGAAGCTTTCTTT. Protein: CASGLARQGFGLGTEAFF.

The gene calls are TRBV10-3 and TRBJ2-5; possibly TRBD1 for D (6 bases). The CDR3 covers 14 residues. Trimming removed 0 bases from V and 3 bases from J, with 8 bases in between. Germline values: CDR1 ENHRY, CDR2 SYGVKD. The CDR3 reads CAISESTGKETQYF. The CDR3 DNA sequence: TGTGCCATCAGTGAGTCAACAGGGAAAGAGACCCAGTACTTC.

CDR3 region: CASSSWGAGGRETQYF. For the CDR3, the DNA is TGTGCCAGCAGCTCGTGGGGAGCGGGGGGTCGAGAGACCCAGTACTTC. The chain carries TRBV11-2 and TRBJ2-5; 9 bases are shared with TRBD2. CDR1 and CDR2 (germline): SGHAT, FQNNGV. J gave up 4 bases and V 4 bases, and 10 bases lay outside the gene matches. The CDR3 consists of 16 residues.

The chain has TRBV14 and TRBJ1-6; no reliable D call. The germline CDR1 and CDR2 sequences are SGHDN and FVKESK. The V gene lost 0 bases and the J gene lost 8 bases, with 11 bases spanning the gap. The CDR3 spans 15 residues. The CDR3 here is CASSQDGPLHSPLHF. CDR3 in DNA: TGTGCCAGCAGCCAAGACGGTCCCCTACATTCACCCCTCCACTTT.

Written as DNA, the CDR3 is TGTGCTAGTATGGACAGGGTGGGAGGCTACACCTTC. Residues: CASMDRVGGYTF. The chain carries TRBV12-5 and TRBJ1-2; TRBD1 matches 8 bases. This CDR3 contains 12 residues. CDR1 and CDR2 (germline): LGHNT, FRNRAP. The trim removed 8 bases at V and 8 bases at J, leaving 7 bases unmatched.

The V gene is TRBV7-9, the J gene TRBJ2-7, with 11 bases matching TRBD1. The CDR3 sequence is 15 residues long. The ends lost 6 bases at V and 3 bases at J; junction bases unmatched: 7. Per germline, CDR1 SEHNR and CDR2 FQNEAQ (reference sequence). CDR3 bases: TGTGCCAGCAGTTTACACGGGACAGGGGGCTACGAGCAGTACTTC. Translating gives CASSLHGTGGYEQYF.

The rearrangement joins TRBV7-9 to TRBJ2-2; TRBD2 matches 7 bases. CDR1 SEHNR and CDR2 FQNEAQ come from the germline V gene (reference sequence). The CDR3 consists of 14 residues. V was clipped by 5 bases and J by 5 bases; unmatched bases: 5. CDR3 sequence reads: CASSAQLATGELFF. Here the CDR3 DNA reads TGTGCCAGCAGCGCCCAACTAGCGACCGGGGAGCTGTTTTTT.

The rearrangement joins TRBV6-5 to TRBJ1-2; 9 bases are a match to TRBD1. Germline loops: CDR1 MNHEY, CDR2 SVGAGI. After removal of 0 bases from V and 8 bases from J, the junction contained 4 bases not matched to a gene. The CDR3 covers 14 residues. CDR3 amino acids: CASSYSGGTGGYTF. CDR3 bases: TGTGCCAGCAGTTACTCAGGCGGGACAGGGGGCTACACCTTC.

The V call is TRBV5-4, the J call TRBJ2-5; 11 nucleotides line up with TRBD2. The V gene end was trimmed by 0 bases and the J gene end by 4 bases; junction bases not matched to a gene: 2. The CDR3 consists of 15 residues. The germline CDR1 and CDR2 sequences are SGHNT and YYREEE (reference sequence). Here the CDR3 reads CASSLVAGGRETQYF. CDR3 coding DNA: TGTGCCAGCAGCTTGGTAGCGGGGGGGCGAGAGACCCAGTACTTC.

The gene calls are TRBV25-1 and TRBJ1-2; 7 nucleotides agree with TRBD1. Germline V gene data show CDR1 as MGHDK and CDR2 as SYGVNS. The length of the CDR3 is 15 residues. Trimming at V came to 0 bases and at J to 6 bases, leaving 7 bases not matched to a gene. The chain's CDR3 is CASSEYFRGEDGYTF. CDR3 in DNA: TGTGCCAGCAGTGAATATTTCAGGGGGGAGGATGGCTACACCTTC.

The CDR3 loop is CASGPGQGSTDTQYF. In nucleotides, the CDR3 is TGTGCTAGTGGTCCTGGACAGGGTAGCACAGATACGCAGTATTTT. This chain joins TRBV12-5 and TRBJ2-3; 8 bases align to TRBD1. Germline loops: CDR1 LGHNT, CDR2 FRNRAP. Trimming cost V 5 bases and J 0 bases; bases outside gene matches: 4. The CDR3 is 15 amino acids.

V gene TRBV2 combines with J gene TRBJ1-2, with a tentative D call TRBD1 (5 bases). CDR3 length: 16 residues. CDR1 is SNHLY, CDR2 FYNNEI, per germline. With 3 bases removed from V and 8 bases from J, the gap between germline ends came to 22 bases. The CDR3 region is CASSDPMTAGVKGYTF. CDR3 DNA: TGTGCCAGCAGTGACCCTATGACAGCGGGCGTCAAGGGCTACACCTTC.

This clone was observed once. This chain links TRBV6-1 with TRBJ2-4, with a weak D call TRBD1 (7 bases). The ends were cut back, 3 bases at V and 3 bases at J, with 15 bases in the middle. Germline V CDR1 and CDR2: MNHNS, SASEGT. This CDR3 has 16 residues. Here the CDR3 reads CASSDEGARGKNIQYF. The CDR3 DNA follows: TGTGCCAGCAGTGATGAGGGGGCGCGGGGCAAAAACATTCAGTACTTC.

This chain connects TRBV7-9 to TRBJ1-6; no clear D gene. Deletions cut 5 bases from V and 7 bases from J, with 6 bases between. Germline-derived CDR1 and CDR2 are SEHNR and FQNEAQ (reference sequence). The CDR3 runs 12 residues. The CDR3 protein is CASSLVNSPLHF. The CDR3 bases are TGTGCCAGCAGCCTCGTGAATTCACCCCTCCACTTT. Based on the CDR3 plus reference TRBV7-9 and TRBJ1-6, the full variable domain is DTGVSQNPRHKITKRGQNVTFRCDPISEHNRLYWYRQTLGQGPEFLTYFQNEAQLEKSRLLSDRFSAERPKGSFSTLEIQRTEQGDSAMYLCASSLVNSPLHFGNGTRLTVT.

The J gene is TRBJ1-2, the V gene TRBV7-9, with 7 bases matching TRBD1. The germline V gene has CDR1 SEHNR and CDR2 FQNEAQ (reference sequence). This CDR3 spans 13 amino acids. V was pared by 10 bases and J by 3 bases, with 8 bases of the junction left unmatched. The CDR3 protein is CATLAGGYYGYTF. The CDR3 bases are TGTGCCACCCTGGCAGGGGGGTACTATGGCTACACCTTC.

This clone has only a few counts. The chain carries TRBV4-1 and TRBJ1-1; no firm D call. This CDR3 is 15 amino acids long. The germline V gene encodes CDR1 MGHRA and CDR2 YSYEKL. V was trimmed by 1 base and J by 0 bases, leaving 9 bases between them. The CDR3 bases are TGCGCCAGCAGCCAAGGTCCGGCGGTGAACACTGAAGCTTTCTTT. Translating it yields CASSQGPAVNTEAFF.

This clone was seen a single time. V usage is TRBV10-3 and J usage is TRBJ2-2; the D is unclear. In germline, CDR1 is ENHRY, CDR2 SYGVKD. The V end lost 5 bases, the J end lost 4 bases, and 8 bases lay between the germline ends. This CDR3 region has 13 residues. CDR3 sequence: CAISTVSTGELFF. The CDR3, as DNA: TGTGCCATCAGTACAGTCTCCACCGGGGAGCTGTTTTTT.